This T cell receptor beta chain is drawn from a study of shared clonotypes between healthy human individuals. As for the study in general: Participating donors consisted of two women and a few men aged 18 to 49. Overall study results and limits: The naive CD4 repertoires of several donors were compared, and around 5.1% of clonotypes were shared.

Every immunoSEQ plate was one replicate of a subset's evenly spread DNA. Produced via immunoSEQ multiplex PCR; TCRdb's table is partial and in-frame only. The table has millions of clones, about 92% seen once. Every one of the donors was a Caucasian adult that lived in Nashville, Tennessee. This clone was recorded once. Its antigen is unknown. What was sequenced was naive CD4+ T cells sorted from blood. Subset indicated: CD45RA+ positively selected. The sequence was obtained from a man between 18 and 29 years old in good health.

The chain's CDR3 is CASSLGPGTGGSSGANVLTF. The DNA for the CDR3 is TGTGCCAGCAGTTTAGGGCCCGGGACAGGGGGCTCCTCTGGGGCCAACGTCCTGACTTTC. The chain uses TRBV28 and TRBJ2-6; 12 bases agree with TRBD1. Germline V gene lookup returns CDR1 MDHEN and CDR2 SYDVKM. V was pared by 2 bases and J by 0 bases, with 8 bases of the junction left unmatched. The CDR3 runs 20 residues.